Presented here are 24 T cell receptor beta chains from one specimen sequenced in a study of T cell changes during pregnancy in multiple sclerosis. Clones were sequenced by immunoSEQ multiplex PCR, and TCRdb holds only the in-frame ones, with some missing. This table has about 33,000 clones, roughly nine tenths appearing once. This specimen consisted of CD4+ T cells from peripheral blood mononuclear cells, obtained in the third trimester of pregnancy. The origin of the receptors is a female donor in good health, enrolled as a control in a pregnancy study.

The chain recombines TRBV5-1 with TRBJ2-7; 13 nucleotides align to TRBD2. V was pared by 4 bases and J by 1 base, with 2 bases of the junction left unmatched. Looked up from germline, CDR1 is SGHRS and CDR2 is YFSETQ. The CDR3 has 15 residues. CDR3 nucleotide sequence: TGCGCCAGCAGCCCGGGACTAGCGGGGTCCTACGAGCAGTACTTC. Residues: CASSPGLAGSYEQYF. The whole variable domain, remainder taken from reference TRBV5-1 and TRBJ2-7, is KAGVTQTPRYLIKTRGQQVTLSCSPISGHRSVSWYQQTPGQGLQFLFEYFSETQRNKGNFPGRFSGRQFSNSRSEMNVSTLELGDSALYLCASSPGLAGSYEQYFGPGTRLTVT.

This chain connects TRBV5-1 to TRBJ1-2; 8 bases align to TRBD1. The junction had 4 bases not matched to a gene; V was cut back by 3 bases and J by 3 bases. The CDR3 is made up of 14 amino acids. CDR1 is SGHRS, CDR2 YFSETQ, per germline. CDR3 bases: TGCGCCAGCAGCTGGACAGGGAACGACTATGGCTACACCTTC. Amino acids: CASSWTGNDYGYTF.

This chain uses TRBV10-3 with TRBJ2-1; TRBD2 matches at 7 bases. This CDR3 comprises 16 residues. V dropped 4 bases and J dropped 6; count of bases not matched to a gene: 12. The germline V gene has CDR1 ENHRY and CDR2 SYGVKD. Here the CDR3 reads CAISGDSTSTFNEQFF. CDR3 bases: TGTGCCATCAGTGGGGATTCGACTAGCACTTTCAATGAGCAGTTCTTC.

The V and J genes are TRBV11-1 and TRBJ2-7, with 11 bases lining up with TRBD2. The CDR3 consists of 15 residues. Germline V gives CDR1 SGHAT, CDR2 FQDESV (reference sequence). Trimming cost V 4 bases and J 7 bases; bases outside gene matches: 9. The CDR3 loop reads CASSSLLAGVGEQYF. The CDR3 coding sequence is TGTGCCAGCAGCTCCCTACTAGCGGGAGTAGGGGAGCAGTACTTC.

CDR3 protein: CASSLGQYNQPQHF. CDR3 nucleotides: TGTGCCAGCAGCTTAGGACAGTACAATCAGCCCCAGCATTTT. This chain joins TRBV7-9 and TRBJ1-5; D is possibly TRBD1 (5 bases). The length of the CDR3 is 14 residues. V was cut by 1 base and J by 3 bases, with 7 bases left in between. Germline CDR1 is SEHNR and CDR2 is FQNEAQ (reference sequence).

CDR3 protein: CASRRAGSSYNEQFF. As DNA, the CDR3 is TGTGCCAGCAGAAGAGCGGGGTCCTCCTACAATGAGCAGTTCTTC. The chain links TRBV27 to TRBJ2-1; 7 nucleotides align to TRBD2. The V gene end was trimmed by 6 bases and the J gene end by 0 bases; junction bases not matched to a gene: 5. This CDR3 has 15 amino acids. Germline V gives CDR1 MNHEY, CDR2 SMNVEV (reference sequence).

The chain has TRBV7-2 and TRBJ1-4; D possibly corresponds to TRBD1 (6 bases). The CDR3 is 16 amino acids. CDR1 SGHTA and CDR2 FQGNSA come from the germline V gene. Trimming shortened V by 0 bases and J by 7 bases, and 15 bases separated the two germline ends. CDR3 loop: CASSLAGPRGGEKLFF. The CDR3 DNA reads as TGTGCCAGCAGCTTAGCAGGACCTCGAGGGGGTGAAAAACTGTTTTTT.

CDR3 nucleotide sequence: TGTGCCAGCAGCTCAGACCGGGGGGCTGTGACCCAGTACTTC. It translates to CASSSDRGAVTQYF. The chain couples TRBV7-2 to TRBJ2-5; perhaps TRBD2 as D (7 bases). The V end was cut by 4 bases, the J end by 7 bases, with 16 bases between. The CDR3 is 14 amino acids. CDR1 SGHTA and CDR2 FQGNSA come from the germline V gene.

This clone was found once. The V and J genes are TRBV6-1 and TRBJ1-5; D is uncertain. This CDR3 comprises 11 residues. V was clipped by 8 bases and J by 3 bases, with 5 bases between them. Per germline, CDR1 MNHNS and CDR2 SASEGT. The CDR3 coding sequence is TGTGCCAGCTCATTCAATCAGCCCCAGCATTTT. Translation: CASSFNQPQHF.

This chain connects TRBV2 to TRBJ2-5; possible D gene TRBD1, 6 bases. Per germline, CDR1 SNHLY and CDR2 FYNNEI. This CDR3 spans 13 amino acids. V was trimmed by 6 bases and J by 5 bases, leaving 13 bases between them. CDR3 protein: CASRGALRETQYF. CDR3 DNA: TGTGCCAGCAGGGGGGCCCTTCGGGAGACCCAGTACTTC.

This clone was recorded once. The chain combines TRBV5-4 with TRBJ1-2; 8 bases agree with TRBD1. There are 14 residues in the CDR3. The ends lost 4 bases at V and 7 bases at J; junction bases unmatched: 9. Germline lookup yields CDR1 SGHNT and CDR2 YYREEE (reference sequence). The CDR3, as DNA: TGTGCCAGCAGCACAGACAGGGGAAACGGTGGCTACACCTTC. It translates to CASSTDRGNGGYTF.

The chain carries TRBV2 and TRBJ2-3; possibly TRBD1 for D (5 bases). This CDR3 has 14 residues. V was trimmed by 6 bases and J by 0 bases, leaving 10 bases between them. From germline, CDR1 is SNHLY and CDR2 FYNNEI. This chain's CDR3 is CASSGQASTDTQYF. The CDR3 nucleotides read TGTGCCAGCAGCGGACAAGCTAGCACAGATACGCAGTATTTT.

The chain uses TRBV4-1 and TRBJ1-5; a weak D match, TRBD1 (6 bases). The germline V gene has CDR1 MGHRA and CDR2 YSYEKL. The CDR3 is 16 residues long. V was pared by 4 bases and J by 6 bases, with 19 bases between. CDR3 nucleotides: TGCGCCAGCAGCCTGTGGGGGGGCGAGTCTGGTCAGCCCCAGCATTTT. It is translated as CASSLWGGESGQPQHF.

J is TRBJ2-5 and V is TRBV2; D not certain. From germline, CDR1 is SNHLY and CDR2 FYNNEI. This CDR3 region has 13 residues. V lost 6 bases to trimming and J lost 2 bases, with 10 bases between them. This CDR3 reads CASSIFLQETQYF. CDR3 coding DNA: TGTGCCAGCAGCATCTTTCTACAAGAGACCCAGTACTTC. Variable domain in full (rest from reference TRBV2 and TRBJ2-5): EPEVTQTPSHQVTQMGQEVILRCVPISNHLYFYWYRQILGQKVEFLVSFYNNEISEKSEIFDDQFSVERPDGSNFTLKIRSTKLEDSAMYFCASSIFLQETQYFGPGTRLLVL.

The gene calls are TRBV7-2 and TRBJ1-6; 8 bases align to TRBD1. The CDR3 extends over 15 amino acids. CDR1 and CDR2 from the germline V gene are SGHTA and FQGNSA. J gave up 7 bases and V 5 bases, and 7 bases lay outside the gene matches. The CDR3 is CASSPGTGMNSPLHF. DNA of the CDR3: TGTGCCAGCAGCCCCGGGACAGGAATGAATTCACCCCTCCACTTT.

The genes are TRBV19 and TRBJ2-5, with 7 nucleotides matching TRBD2. Germline V gene lookup returns CDR1 LNHDA and CDR2 SQIVND (reference sequence). V dropped 5 bases and J dropped 2; count of bases not matched to a gene: 5. The CDR3 has 14 residues. In DNA, the CDR3 is TGTGCCAGTAGTCCATGGCGGGGGCAAGAGACCCAGTACTTC. Protein: CASSPWRGQETQYF.

In its sample, this clone was seen once. The chain links TRBV4-2 to TRBJ2-5; maybe TRBD2 (5 bases). CDR3 length: 15 residues. Germline-derived CDR1 and CDR2 are LGHNA and YNFKEQ. V dropped 0 bases and J dropped 5 bases, with 13 bases sitting between them. The CDR3 loop reads CASSQDYRSGETQYF. CDR3 DNA: TGTGCCAGCAGCCAAGATTACCGGAGCGGTGAGACCCAGTACTTC.

The V gene is TRBV5-1, the J gene TRBJ2-7; 7 nucleotides match TRBD1. Germline CDR1 reads SGHRS; CDR2 reads YFSETQ. This CDR3 contains 14 residues. V dropped 3 bases and J dropped 11; count of bases not matched to a gene: 14. CDR3 amino acids: CASSSGTDSADKYF. In nucleotides, the CDR3 is TGCGCCAGCAGCTCGGGGACAGACAGTGCGGATAAGTACTTC.

In DNA form, the CDR3 reads TGTGCCAGCAGCCCCGGGACAGGGGGCCCCTACGAGCAGTACTTC. This sequence encodes CASSPGTGGPYEQYF. V is TRBV7-7 and J is TRBJ2-7, with 12 positions matching TRBD1. V shed 5 bases, J shed 2 bases, and the junction held 4 bases outside the gene matches. Per the germline V gene, CDR1 is SSHAT and CDR2 is FNYEAQ (reference sequence). CDR3 length: 15 amino acids.

This CDR3 reads CASSPPSVRGNTGELFF. The CDR3 DNA sequence: TGTGCCAGCAGCCCGCCCAGCGTCAGGGGGAACACCGGGGAGCTGTTTTTT. The chain combines TRBV7-9 with TRBJ2-2, with D tentatively TRBD1 (6 bases). From germline, CDR1 is SEHNR and CDR2 FQNEAQ (reference sequence). V dropped 5 bases and J dropped 1 base, with 17 bases sitting between them. The CDR3 is made up of 17 amino acids.

The CDR3 nucleotides read TGTGCCACCAGCAGGTGGGAGGGGAGTGAAACAGATACGCAGTATTTT. Its protein is CATSRWEGSETDTQYF. J is TRBJ2-3 and V is TRBV15; 7 bases map to TRBD2. This CDR3 is 16 amino acids long. V gave up 3 bases and J gave up 3 bases; unmatched junction bases: 9. Germline V gives CDR1 LNHNV, CDR2 YYDKDF (reference sequence).

V is TRBV9 and J is TRBJ1-1; a weak D match, TRBD1 (5 bases). Trimming shortened V by 3 bases and J by 4 bases, and 13 bases separated the two germline ends. CDR1 and CDR2 from the germline V gene are SGDLS and YYNGEE. There are 14 residues in the CDR3. CDR3 loop: CASSALGGATEAFF. In DNA, the CDR3 is TGTGCCAGCAGCGCCCTGGGAGGGGCCACTGAAGCTTTCTTT. Using reference TRBV9 and TRBJ1-1 for the parts outside the CDR3, the full variable domain is DSGVTQTPKHLITATGQRVTLRCSPRSGDLSVYWYQQSLDQGLQFLIQYYNGEERAKGNILERFSAQQFPDLHSELNLSSLELGDSALYFCASSALGGATEAFFGQGTRLTVV.

The chain carries TRBV7-2 and TRBJ2-7, with 8 nucleotides matching TRBD2. Germline CDR1 SGHTA, CDR2 FQGNSA. Losses at the gene ends were 2 bases for V and 0 bases for J; bases not matched to a gene: 6. The CDR3 has 16 residues. CDR3: CASSLSRLAGSYEQYF. DNA for the CDR3: TGTGCCAGCAGCTTAAGTAGGCTAGCGGGCTCCTACGAGCAGTACTTC.

The rearrangement links TRBV5-6 to TRBJ2-7; D perhaps matches TRBD1 (6 bases). CDR1 SGHDT and CDR2 YYEEEE come from the germline V gene. The CDR3 contains 19 residues. The V end was cut by 2 bases, the J end by 4 bases, with 28 bases between. The CDR3 DNA sequence: TGTGCCAGCAGCTTTTTGGAGACTCACGTCCGGGACAAAACTTACGAGCAGTACTTC. It encodes CASSFLETHVRDKTYEQYF.